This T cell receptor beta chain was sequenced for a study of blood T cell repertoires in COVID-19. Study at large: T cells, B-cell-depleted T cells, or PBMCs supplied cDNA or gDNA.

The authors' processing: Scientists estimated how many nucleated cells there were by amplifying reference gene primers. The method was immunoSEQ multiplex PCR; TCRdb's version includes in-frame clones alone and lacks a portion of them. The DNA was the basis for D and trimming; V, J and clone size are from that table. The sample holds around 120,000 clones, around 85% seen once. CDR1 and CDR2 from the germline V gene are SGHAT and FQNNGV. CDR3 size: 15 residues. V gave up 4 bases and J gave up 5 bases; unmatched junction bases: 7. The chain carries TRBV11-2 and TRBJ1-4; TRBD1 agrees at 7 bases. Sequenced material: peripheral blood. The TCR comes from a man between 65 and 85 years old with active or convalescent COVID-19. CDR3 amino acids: CASSYSGQENEKLFF. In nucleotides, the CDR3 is TGTGCCAGCAGCTACAGCGGACAGGAGAATGAAAAACTGTTTTTT.